These 12 T cell receptor beta chains originate from one sample sequenced in a study of blood T cell repertoires in COVID-19 (dated by TCRdb to about 2020). Library preparation was by the immunoSEQ multiplex PCR assay. As stored in TCRdb, this immuneACCESS dataset retains in-frame rearrangements with V and J assigned. A fraction of the clones does not appear; measured against another copy, unresolved V genes explain less than half of the discrepancy, and the remainder lacks a known reason. In this sample the table shows 350,000 to 450,000 clones, approximately 90% of which occur a single time. About 0.78% of the sample comes from the top ten. Sequenced input: PBMCs or T cells enriched from blood (not recorded which). These receptor sequences come from a woman in her forties who had been exposed to COVID-19.

The chain carries TRBV18 and TRBJ1-3, with 7 bases matching TRBD1. Germline V CDR1 and CDR2: KGHSH, LQKENI. The CDR3 is 15 amino acids. V gave up 8 bases and J gave up 0 bases; unmatched junction bases: 7. Here the CDR3 DNA reads TGTGCCAGCCAAATGACAGGGACCTCTGGAAACACCATATATTTT. It encodes CASQMTGTSGNTIYF.

The gene calls are TRBV7-2 and TRBJ1-1, with D perhaps TRBD1 (5 bases). From germline, CDR1 is SGHTA and CDR2 FQGNSA. V was clipped by 9 bases and J by 3 bases, with 8 bases between them. There are 11 residues in the CDR3. Here the CDR3 DNA reads TGTGCCAGTCAACAGGACACTGAAGCTTTCTTT. Translating it yields CASQQDTEAFF.

The genes are TRBV30 and TRBJ1-3; D may be TRBD1 (5 bases). With 1 base removed from V and 9 bases from J, the gap between germline ends came to 10 bases. The CDR3 has 12 amino acids. Looked up from germline, CDR1 is GTSNPN and CDR2 is SVGIG (reference sequence). The CDR3 sequence: CAWSGYGGTIYF. The CDR3 DNA follows: TGTGCCTGGAGTGGATACGGGGGCACCATATATTTT.

The V call is TRBV3-1 (or the pseudogene TRBV3-2), the J call TRBJ1-2; TRBD1 aligns across 8 bases. The CDR3 length is 12 residues. V dropped 8 bases and J dropped 7; count of bases not matched to a gene: 6. CDR1 and CDR2 (germline): LGHDT, YNNKEL (reference sequence). CDR3: CASRQGRGGYTF. In DNA, the CDR3 is TGTGCCAGCCGACAGGGGAGGGGTGGCTACACCTTC.

This chain uses TRBV5-4 with TRBJ1-1; D gene unclear. The CDR3 is made up of 17 amino acids. Germline V gene lookup returns CDR1 SGHNT and CDR2 YYREEE (reference sequence). Trimming left V 4 bases short and J 4 bases short, with 23 bases between. CDR3 protein: CASSPAGRATSSTEAFF. The CDR3 coding sequence is TGTGCCAGCAGCCCCGCCGGGAGGGCAACATCGAGCACTGAAGCTTTCTTT.

The chain employs TRBV4-1 and TRBJ2-7; D is perhaps TRBD2 (6 bases). The CDR3 consists of 15 residues. Germline-derived CDR1 and CDR2 are MGHRA and YSYEKL. V was cut by 6 bases and J by 0 bases, with 15 bases left in between. CDR3 nucleotide sequence: TGCGCCAGCAGTCACGGACGGGGGAGCTCCTACGAGCAGTACTTC. Its translation is CASSHGRGSSYEQYF.

This clone was seen once. The J gene is TRBJ2-3, the V gene TRBV7-8; TRBD2 matches at 7 bases. The CDR3 extends over 17 amino acids. The V and J ends lost 5 bases and 2 bases, in that order; junction bases with no gene match: 13. The V gene's germline CDR1 is SGHVS and CDR2 FQNEAQ. CDR3 region: CASSPGVGSGATDTQYF. For the CDR3, the DNA is TGTGCCAGCAGCCCGGGAGTTGGAAGCGGGGCCACAGATACGCAGTATTTT.

The V and J genes are TRBV5-4 and TRBJ1-1; a weak D match, TRBD1 (5 bases). Germline V gene lookup returns CDR1 SGHNT and CDR2 YYREEE (reference sequence). The V end lost 1 base, the J end lost 12 bases, and 10 bases lay between the germline ends. The CDR3 is 11 amino acids. The CDR3 bases are TGTGCCAGCAGCTTGTCAGGGATATCTTTCTTT. Translating it yields CASSLSGISFF.

The chain joins TRBV6-5 to TRBJ1-6; D ambiguous. The V and J ends lost 1 base and 7 bases respectively, with 5 bases between them. CDR3 length: 13 residues. CDR1 is MNHEY and CDR2 is SVGAGI in the germline V gene. Here the CDR3 reads CASSYFGNSPLHF. The CDR3, as DNA: TGTGCCAGCAGTTACTTCGGGAATTCACCCCTCCACTTT.

V gene TRBV2 combines with J gene TRBJ2-6, with TRBD1 matching over 11 bases. The CDR3 is made up of 16 amino acids. Unmatched junction bases numbered 3, after V lost 6 bases and J lost 2 bases. Per the germline V gene, CDR1 is SNHLY and CDR2 is FYNNEI. CDR3 in amino acids: CASRKDRGPGANVLTF. CDR3 DNA sequence: TGTGCCAGCAGGAAGGACAGGGGGCCTGGGGCCAACGTCCTGACTTTC.

Turning to this clone: Distinct nucleotide sequences in the sample also encode this CDR3. This chain connects TRBV28 to TRBJ1-3; weak D call: TRBD1 (5 bases). Per the germline V gene, CDR1 is MDHEN and CDR2 is SYDVKM. The CDR3 spans 13 residues. The V end was cut by 3 bases, the J end by 4 bases, with 7 bases between. CDR3 amino acids: CASSLTVGNTIYF. CDR3 nucleotide sequence: TGTGCCAGCAGTTTGACAGTAGGAAACACCATATATTTT.

The chain employs TRBV24-1 and TRBJ2-7; TRBD1 agrees at 10 bases. J gave up 4 bases and V 5 bases, and 7 bases lay outside the gene matches. This CDR3 is 15 amino acids long. CDR1 is KGHDR and CDR2 is SFDVKD in the germline V gene. CDR3 region: CATSAGGTGEYEQYF. In DNA form, the CDR3 reads TGTGCCACCAGTGCCGGGGGGACAGGGGAGTACGAGCAGTACTTC.